The clone carrying this T cell receptor (beta chain) was recorded once. Its antigen remains unknown. CDR1 and CDR2 from the germline V gene are LNHDA and SQIVND (reference sequence). The CDR3 runs to 16 residues. V was cut by 1 base and J by 7 bases, with 20 bases left in between. Profiling relied on immunoSEQ multiplex PCR, and the TCRdb table lists in-frame clones only, not all of them. The sample includes under 100,000 clones, around 92% of them seen just once. The sample belongs to a study of OX40 agonist ivuxolimab in advanced cancers. General observations from the study: Average numbers of expanded clones were greater in CD8+ T cells than in CD4+.

The TCR comes from an adult with an advanced solid tumor such as melanoma, head and neck, liver or kidney cancer. The chain recombines TRBV19 with TRBJ2-7; the D gene could be TRBD1 or TRBD2 (5 bases each). The material was CD4+ or CD8+ T cells sorted from blood, obtained in a trial of the OX40 agonist ivuxolimab. The CDR3 DNA sequence: TGTGCCAGTAGTATAGGTCCGTCACCGGGGACGGGGGAGCAGTACTTC. Translation gives CASSIGPSPGTGEQYF.